Following are 24 T cell receptor beta chains from one sample sequenced in a study of cytomegalovirus exposure and HLA in healthy donors. PCR used 60 Vbeta primers and 13 Jbeta primers. Measured with immunoSEQ multiplex PCR; TCRdb has only the in-frame clones, and not every one. The sample lists 120,000 or so clones, less than 85% occurring once. The sample comprised PBMCs. These TCRs come from a man between 18 and 35 years old in good health and CMV-seropositive.

V gene TRBV2 combines with J gene TRBJ2-5; D remains ambiguous. Germline CDR1 reads SNHLY; CDR2 reads FYNNEI. V gave up 6 bases and J gave up 3 bases, with 8 bases separating them. There are 12 residues in the CDR3. In DNA, the CDR3 is TGTGCCAGCAGAGCCAACGAAGAGACCCAGTACTTC. Protein sequence: CASRANEETQYF.

The CDR3 loop reads CASRGQVTDEQFF. DNA for the CDR3: TGTGCCAGCAGGGGACAGGTAACGGATGAGCAGTTCTTC. The rearrangement links TRBV2 to TRBJ2-1, with 8 bases that match TRBD1. CDR1 is SNHLY and CDR2 is FYNNEI in the germline V gene. The length of the CDR3 is 13 residues. The junction had 6 bases not matched to a gene; V was cut back by 6 bases and J by 8 bases.

This chain joins TRBV28 and TRBJ2-6; TRBD2 aligns across 11 bases. J lost 2 bases, V lost 10 bases, and 10 bases had no gene match. The CDR3 is 17 residues long. The germline gives CDR1 MDHEN, CDR2 SYDVKM. CDR3 coding DNA: TGTGCCACCGGACTAGCGGGTATACTAACTGGGGCCAACGTCCTGACTTTC. Protein: CATGLAGILTGANVLTF. Variable domain in full (rest from reference TRBV28 and TRBJ2-6): DVKVTQSSRYLVKRTGEKVFLECVQDMDHENMFWYRQDPGLGLRLIYFSYDVKMKEKGDIPEGYSVSREKKERFSLILESASTNQTSMYLCATGLAGILTGANVLTFGAGSRLTVL.

This sequence joins TRBV4-1 and TRBJ2-3, with D possibly TRBD2 on 5 matching bases. The germline gives CDR1 MGHRA, CDR2 YSYEKL. CDR3 length equals 15 residues. V shed 4 bases and J shed 0 bases, with 11 bases lying between them. DNA of the CDR3: TGCGCCAGCAGCCGCCTAGCTACTAGCACAGATACGCAGTATTTT. Amino acids: CASSRLATSTDTQYF.

This clone was counted once. The gene calls are TRBV5-1 and TRBJ2-2; 12 positions agree with TRBD2. The CDR3 is 15 residues long. The J segment lost 5 bases and the V segment lost 4 bases, leaving 3 bases of the junction unmatched. The germline V gene encodes CDR1 SGHRS and CDR2 YFSETQ. CDR3 DNA: TGCGCCAGCAGCGGCGGACTAGCGGGGACCGGGGAGCTGTTTTTT. This codes for CASSGGLAGTGELFF.

The J gene is TRBJ1-1, the V gene TRBV5-1; D not certain. V dropped 3 bases and J dropped 1 base, with 10 bases sitting between them. The CDR3 spans 14 residues. CDR1 and CDR2 (germline): SGHRS, YFSETQ. The CDR3 loop reads CASSSRMENTEAFF. CDR3 DNA sequence: TGCGCCAGCAGCTCTAGGATGGAGAACACTGAAGCTTTCTTT.

This clone was counted a single time. The chain recombines TRBV29-1 with TRBJ2-7; D perhaps matches TRBD1 (6 bases). V was pared by 4 bases and J by 3 bases, with 10 bases between. The CDR3 runs to 12 residues. Germline CDR1 reads SQVTM; CDR2 reads ANQGSEA. The CDR3 nucleotides are TGCAGCGTTGTCGCCAGGGGCTACGAGCAGTACTTC. As protein: CSVVARGYEQYF.

CDR3 coding DNA: TGCAGCGTTGAAGTAGCGGCGGACACTATTTCCTACGAGCAGTACTTC. This translates into CSVEVAADTISYEQYF. The J gene is TRBJ2-7, the V gene TRBV29-1; D is perhaps TRBD2 (6 bases). Per germline, CDR1 SQVTM and CDR2 ANQGSEA. Between the trimmed V and J ends, which lost 1 base and 1 base, there was a span of 17 bases. The CDR3 contains 16 residues.

The chain employs TRBV19 and TRBJ2-2, with D perhaps matching TRBD1 (5 bases). The V end lost 3 bases, the J end lost 4 bases, and 12 bases lay between the germline ends. Germline V CDR1 and CDR2: LNHDA, SQIVND (reference sequence). The CDR3 is 15 residues long. CDR3 residues: CASSMGLGATGELFF. CDR3 in DNA: TGTGCCAGTAGTATGGGGTTAGGGGCCACCGGGGAGCTGTTTTTT.

The CDR3 nucleotides read TGTGCCAGCAGTTTAAGGGACAGGTTAAACATTCAGTACTTC. Translating gives CASSLRDRLNIQYF. The chain links TRBV28 to TRBJ2-4; 8 bases agree with TRBD1. The CDR3 extends over 14 amino acids. From germline, CDR1 is MDHEN and CDR2 SYDVKM. J was trimmed by 6 bases and V by 2 bases; bases with no gene match: 3.

The chain uses TRBV7-8 and TRBJ2-3, with a possible D match to TRBD2 (5 bases). V lost 5 bases and J 1 base, leaving 13 bases between the germline ends. This CDR3 contains 15 residues. The germline CDR1 and CDR2 sequences are SGHVS and FQNEAQ. CDR3 coding DNA: TGTGCCAGCAGCGAGAGGGTTACGGGCACAGATACGCAGTATTTT. It encodes CASSERVTGTDTQYF.

This clone was detected a few times. The chain carries TRBV25-1 and TRBJ1-4, with 8 positions matching TRBD1. CDR3 length equals 14 residues. CDR1 MGHDK and CDR2 SYGVNS come from the germline V gene. The V segment lost 2 bases and the J segment 8 bases; nucleotides outside the gene matches: 4. The CDR3 region has the DNA TGTGCCAGCAGTGAAGGACAGGGCCGGGAAAAACTGTTTTTT. As protein: CASSEGQGREKLFF.

This chain uses TRBV7-3 with TRBJ2-1; TRBD2 agrees at 12 bases. Trimming at V came to 1 base and at J to 5 bases, leaving 6 bases not matched to a gene. This CDR3 region has 17 residues. The germline CDR1 and CDR2 sequences are SGHTA and FQGTGA. CDR3 residues: CASSLIGLAGKHNEQFF. The CDR3 DNA reads as TGTGCCAGCAGCTTAATCGGACTAGCGGGGAAACACAATGAGCAGTTCTTC.

The chain uses TRBV9 and TRBJ2-7; D remains ambiguous. Trimming pared 3 bases from V and 1 base from J, leaving 5 bases between. Germline CDR1 and CDR2: SGDLS and YYNGEE. The CDR3 extends over 12 amino acids. CDR3 nucleotide sequence: TGTGCCAGCAGCGGACAATCCTACGAGCAGTACTTC. It is translated as CASSGQSYEQYF.

The chain couples TRBV6-1 to TRBJ1-6; D uncertain. V gave up 1 base and J gave up 0 bases, with 13 bases separating them. This CDR3 spans 18 amino acids. Germline V gene lookup returns CDR1 MNHNS and CDR2 SASEGT. This chain's CDR3 is CASSEVVGSYSYNSPLHF. The CDR3 nucleotides are TGTGCCAGCAGTGAAGTGGTGGGCAGTTACTCCTATAATTCACCCCTCCACTTT.

The chain links TRBV27 to TRBJ2-5, with 7 bases that match TRBD1. Germline CDR1 reads MNHEY; CDR2 reads SMNVEV (reference sequence). The CDR3 is 15 amino acids. V trimming: 1 base; J trimming: 5 bases; junction bases outside the gene matches: 7. The CDR3 nucleotides read TGTGCCAGCAGTTTATGGGACAGTCCCTCGGAGACCCAGTACTTC. This codes for CASSLWDSPSETQYF.

V and J are TRBV29-1 and TRBJ2-7; tentatively, D is TRBD2 (6 bases). V lost 5 bases, J lost 6 bases, and 17 bases lay in between. Germline loops: CDR1 SQVTM, CDR2 ANQGSEA. This CDR3 is 13 amino acids long. As DNA, the CDR3 is TGCAGCGTTCGGGATGGAGGAGGGGTCGAGCAGTACTTC. This encodes CSVRDGGGVEQYF.

The rearrangement joins TRBV5-6 to TRBJ2-2, with D tentatively TRBD2 (6 bases). The V end was cut by 4 bases, the J end by 1 base, with 17 bases between. This CDR3 has 17 amino acids. CDR1 is SGHDT, CDR2 YYEEEE, per germline. The CDR3 spells CASSPTEGARNTGELFF. Here the CDR3 DNA reads TGTGCCAGCAGCCCAACGGAGGGCGCCAGGAACACCGGGGAGCTGTTTTTT. Together with reference TRBV5-6 and TRBJ2-2, the CDR3 gives the full variable domain: DAGVTQSPTHLIKTRGQQVTLRCSPKSGHDTVSWYQQALGQGPQFIFQYYEEEERQRGNFPDRFSGHQFPNYSSELNVNALLLGDSALYLCASSPTEGARNTGELFFGEGSRLTVL.

The V call is TRBV18, the J call TRBJ2-7, with 11 bases lining up with TRBD1. The CDR3 totals 15 residues. Germline-derived CDR1 and CDR2 are KGHSH and LQKENI. V was clipped by 0 bases and J by 7 bases; unmatched bases: 5. The CDR3 region is CASSPPAGTGGEQYF. The CDR3 coding sequence is TGTGCCAGCTCACCACCTGCCGGGACAGGGGGTGAGCAGTACTTC. Looking up the rest from reference TRBV18 and TRBJ2-7 gives the full variable domain: NAGVMQNPRHLVRRRGQEARLRCSPMKGHSHVYWYRQLPEEGLKFMVYLQKENIIDESGMPKERFSAEFPKEGPSILRIQQVVRGDSAAYFCASSPPAGTGGEQYFGPGTRLTVT.

The chain is built from TRBV9 and TRBJ2-3; the match to TRBD2 covers 9 bases. Germline V CDR1 and CDR2: SGDLS, YYNGEE. The V segment lost 3 bases and the J segment 4 bases; nucleotides outside the gene matches: 3. The CDR3 is 14 residues long. CDR3 bases: TGTGCCAGCAGCGGCGGGGGGGCTGCAGATACGCAGTATTTT. Its protein is CASSGGGAADTQYF. Combining the CDR3 with reference TRBV9 and TRBJ2-3 gives the whole variable domain DSGVTQTPKHLITATGQRVTLRCSPRSGDLSVYWYQQSLDQGLQFLIQYYNGEERAKGNILERFSAQQFPDLHSELNLSSLELGDSALYFCASSGGGAADTQYFGPGTRLTVL.

The chain carries TRBV27 and TRBJ1-2, with TRBD1 as a possible D gene (6 bases). Trimming removed 5 bases at V and 1 base at J, with 8 bases between. The germline CDR1 and CDR2 sequences are MNHEY and SMNVEV (reference sequence). The CDR3 loop spans 13 amino acids. The CDR3 bases are TGTGCCAGCAGTGGACAGTTTAACTATGGCTACACCTTC. Protein product: CASSGQFNYGYTF.

The chain recombines TRBV7-8 with TRBJ1-3, with D possibly matching TRBD1 (6 bases). CDR1 and CDR2 from the germline V gene are SGHVS and FQNEAQ. V was clipped by 3 bases and J by 4 bases, with 13 bases between them. The CDR3 sequence is 15 residues long. The CDR3 DNA is TGTGCCAGCAGCTTGTCACAGGGCGAGGGAAACACCATATATTTT. Encoded protein: CASSLSQGEGNTIYF.

DNA for the CDR3: TGTGCCAGCAGCTCCATAAGGACAGATAACTATGGCTACACCTTC. This sequence encodes CASSSIRTDNYGYTF. The V and J genes are TRBV11-2 and TRBJ1-2; tentative D call: TRBD1 (6 bases). CDR1 and CDR2 from the germline V gene are SGHAT and FQNNGV. Trimming removed 4 bases at V and 1 base at J, with 13 bases between. The CDR3 extends over 15 amino acids. Drawing the rest from reference TRBV11-2 and TRBJ1-2, the complete variable domain is EAGVAQSPRYKIIEKRQSVAFWCNPISGHATLYWYQQILGQGPKLLIQFQNNGVVDDSQLPKDRFSAERLKGVDSTLKIQPAKLEDSAVYLCASSSIRTDNYGYTFGSGTRLTVV.

This rearrangement joins TRBV9 to TRBJ1-1; TRBD1 matches at 7 bases. The CDR3 covers 15 residues. From germline, CDR1 is SGDLS and CDR2 YYNGEE. Trimming at V came to 4 bases and at J to 0 bases, leaving 6 bases not matched to a gene. The DNA of the CDR3 is TGTGCCAGCAGCAGCCGACAGGGTGTGAACACTGAAGCTTTCTTT. Amino acids: CASSSRQGVNTEAFF.